One T cell receptor beta chain is described in this entry. The CDR3 is 18 residues long. Trimming shortened V by 1 base and J by 5 bases, and 20 bases separated the two germline ends. The germline gives CDR1 SGHNT, CDR2 YENEEA. Sequencing used immunoSEQ multiplex PCR; TCRdb keeps in-frame clones, though not all of them. The repertoire holds roughly 41,000 clones, with around 85% as singletons. The sample belongs to a study of OX40 agonist ivuxolimab in advanced cancers. V gene TRBV11-3 combines with J gene TRBJ2-2, with D possibly being TRBD1 (6 bases). The sample consisted of CD4+ or CD8+ T cells sorted from blood, taken in a trial of the OX40 agonist ivuxolimab. This receptor was taken from an adult with an advanced solid tumor such as melanoma, head and neck, liver or kidney cancer. Here the CDR3 DNA reads TGTGCCAGCAGCTTAGGCGGCGGGCCAGGGGTCGAAACCGGGGAGCTGTTTTTT. The encoded protein is CASSLGGGPGVETGELFF.